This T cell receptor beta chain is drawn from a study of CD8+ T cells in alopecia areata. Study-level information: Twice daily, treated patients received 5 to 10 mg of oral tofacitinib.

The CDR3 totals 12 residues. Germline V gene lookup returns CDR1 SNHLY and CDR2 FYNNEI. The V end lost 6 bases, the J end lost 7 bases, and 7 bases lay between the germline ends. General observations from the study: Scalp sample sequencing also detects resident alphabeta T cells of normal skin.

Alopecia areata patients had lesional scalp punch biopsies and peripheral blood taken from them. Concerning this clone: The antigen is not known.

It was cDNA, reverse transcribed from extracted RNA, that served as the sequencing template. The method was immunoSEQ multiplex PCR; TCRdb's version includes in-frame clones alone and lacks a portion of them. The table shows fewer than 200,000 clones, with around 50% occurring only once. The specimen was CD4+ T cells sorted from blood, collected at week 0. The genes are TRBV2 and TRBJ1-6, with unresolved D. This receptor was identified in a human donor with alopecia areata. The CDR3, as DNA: TGTGCCAGCAGCGGGAACAATTCACCCCTCCACTTT. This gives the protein CASSGNNSPLHF.